The 23 T cell receptor beta chains in this list originate from one sample, sequenced in a study of CD8 T cells in Susac syndrome (dated by TCRdb to about 2019). Library preparation used the immunoSEQ multiplex PCR assay. RNA was extracted with the RNeasy kit and 0.5 to 1 ug was reverse transcribed using random hexamers. TCRdb redid the processing of the public reads, applying fastp at Q25 and MiXCR, and retained in-frame beta chains. Every entry covers one CDR3 protein and lists the most common genes and DNA from its rows. This sample gives 160,000 or so distinct CDR3 sequences in total; 94% of them show up just once. Of the sample, around 0.21% falls within the top ten clones. The sequenced sample consisted of CD8+ T cells from PBMCs. The receptors were sampled from a human donor with multiple sclerosis.

The V and J genes are TRBV3-1 and TRBJ1-5, with TRBD1 matching 7 bases. After removal of 3 bases from V and 8 bases from J, the junction contained 7 bases not matched to a gene. The germline V gene has CDR1 LGHDT and CDR2 YNNKEL (reference sequence). The CDR3 length is 14 residues. The chain's CDR3 is CASSQRQGRKPQHF. The DNA of the CDR3 is TGTGCCAGCAGCCAGCGACAGGGCAGGAAGCCCCAGCATTTT.

This sequence joins TRBV19 and TRBJ1-5; 9 bases align to TRBD1. V lost 5 bases to trimming and J lost 4 bases; unmatched junction nucleotides: 6. This CDR3 comprises 15 residues. The germline V gene has CDR1 LNHDA and CDR2 SQIVND (reference sequence). The CDR3 sequence: CASSRDREGNQPQHF. CDR3 in DNA: TGTGCCAGTAGTCGGGACAGGGAAGGTAATCAGCCCCAGCATTTT.

The genes are TRBV30 and TRBJ2-1; no reliable D call. This CDR3 is built from 12 residues. Germline V gene data show CDR1 as GTSNPN and CDR2 as SVGIG (reference sequence). V was shortened by 0 bases and J by 7 bases, with 7 bases between the two germline ends. Written as DNA, the CDR3 is TGTGCCTGGAGTGTTTCCGGGAATGAGCAGTTCTTC. This gives the protein CAWSVSGNEQFF.

This chain uses TRBV30 with TRBJ1-2, with D hard to call. V lost 1 base and J 5 bases, leaving 29 bases between the germline ends. CDR1 is GTSNPN, CDR2 SVGIG, per germline (reference sequence). CDR3 length equals 19 residues. CDR3 nucleotide sequence: TGTGCCTGGAGTGGACCGACCGAGGAGGACCCAAAACCTTCTTATGGCTACACCTTC. Residues: CAWSGPTEEDPKPSYGYTF.

The chain has TRBV30 and TRBJ2-7; perhaps D is TRBD1 or TRBD2 (5 bases each). The germline V gene has CDR1 GTSNPN and CDR2 SVGIG (reference sequence). CDR3 length equals 13 residues. The V gene lost 5 bases and the J gene lost 5 bases, with 16 bases spanning the gap. This CDR3 is CAWDTGASHEQYF. CDR3 in DNA: TGTGCCTGGGACACCGGGGCTTCACACGAGCAGTACTTC. Complete variable domain (other parts from reference TRBV30 and TRBJ2-7): SQTIHQWPATLVQPVGSPLSLECTVEGTSNPNLYWYRQAAGRGLQLLFYSVGIGQISSEVPQNLSASRPQDRQFILSSKKLLLSDSGFYLCAWDTGASHEQYFGPGTRLTVT.

This CDR3 reads CASSSELSTYEQFF. CDR3 sequence (DNA): TGTGCCAGCAGCTCGGAGCTATCAACATATGAGCAGTTCTTC. The chain carries TRBV7-9 and TRBJ2-1; no definite D call. Trimming left V 4 bases short and J 8 bases short, with 15 bases between. Germline-derived CDR1 and CDR2 are SEHNR and FQNEAQ (reference sequence). The CDR3 is 14 amino acids.

The J gene is TRBJ1-5, the V gene TRBV2; D ambiguous. Between the trimmed V and J ends, which lost 6 bases and 0 bases, there was a span of 12 bases. Germline V CDR1 and CDR2: SNHLY, FYNNEI. This CDR3 spans 15 amino acids. The CDR3 bases are TGTGCCAGCAGGGCTTTTGGGAATAGCAATCAGCCCCAGCATTTT. Its translation is CASRAFGNSNQPQHF.

This clonotype occurred once. CDR3 region: CASNKIGANYGYTF. For the CDR3, the DNA is TGTGCCAGCAATAAGATCGGGGCTAACTATGGCTACACCTTC. The chain is built from TRBV12-3 or TRBV12-4 and TRBJ1-2; no firm D call. There are 14 residues in the CDR3. Trimming took off 7 bases at V and 0 bases at J, with 12 bases between the two ends.

This chain links TRBV2 with TRBJ2-1, with D possibly TRBD1 on 5 matching bases. The CDR3 has 11 residues. The V and J ends lost 6 bases and 6 bases respectively, with 6 bases between them. CDR1 and CDR2 from the germline V gene are SNHLY and FYNNEI. CDR3 loop: CASRTVNEQFF. The CDR3 nucleotides are TGTGCCAGCAGGACAGTCAATGAGCAGTTCTTC.

The rearrangement uses TRBV30 and TRBJ1-5; the D is unclear. V lost 4 bases and J 1 base, leaving 11 bases between the germline ends. Per germline, CDR1 GTSNPN and CDR2 SVGIG (reference sequence). The CDR3 has 14 residues. CDR3 in amino acids: CAWTPPTSNQPQHF. Written as DNA, the CDR3 is TGTGCCTGGACCCCCCCCACGAGCAATCAGCCCCAGCATTTT.

This chain links TRBV7-9 with TRBJ2-6; perhaps D is TRBD1 or TRBD2 (5 bases each). Germline CDR1 is SEHNR and CDR2 is FQNEAQ (reference sequence). V was pared by 7 bases and J by 4 bases, with 14 bases between. The CDR3 is made up of 15 amino acids. The CDR3 protein is CASIGTSPGANVLTF. DNA of the CDR3: TGTGCCAGCATCGGGACGTCTCCAGGGGCCAACGTCCTGACTTTC.

The chain is built from TRBV13 and TRBJ1-1; D might be TRBD1 (5 bases). CDR1 is PRHDT, CDR2 FYEKMQ, per germline (reference sequence). V was trimmed by 6 bases and J by 7 bases, leaving 21 bases between them. This CDR3 comprises 15 residues. The DNA of the CDR3 is TGTGCCAGCAGGTCCCCTGAGGGGCTGGTCGGTGAAGCTTTCTTT. It codes for CASRSPEGLVGEAFF.

This sequence joins TRBV7-9 and TRBJ2-3, with a weak D call TRBD1 (6 bases). The germline V gene encodes CDR1 SEHNR and CDR2 FQNEAQ (reference sequence). There are 16 residues in the CDR3. The V gene lost 5 bases and the J gene lost 2 bases, with 17 bases spanning the gap. The CDR3, as DNA: TGTGCCAGCAGCCTACGGACAGACCGGGCCACAGATACGCAGTATTTT. The encoded protein is CASSLRTDRATDTQYF.

This sequence joins TRBV3-1 and TRBJ2-5; TRBD2 might be the D (6 bases). This CDR3 region has 14 residues. Germline V gene lookup returns CDR1 LGHDT and CDR2 YNNKEL (reference sequence). V lost 8 bases, J lost 4 bases, and 17 bases lay in between. The CDR3 sequence is CASAPGGGTETQYF. DNA for the CDR3: TGTGCCAGCGCCCCCGGTGGAGGGACAGAGACCCAGTACTTC.

The rearrangement uses TRBV9 and TRBJ2-1; perhaps TRBD1 as D (5 bases). The germline V gene encodes CDR1 SGDLS and CDR2 YYNGEE. The CDR3 contains 11 residues. Trimming stripped 3 bases from V and 12 bases from J, with 10 bases between. CDR3 sequence reads: CASSGTQGQFF. CDR3 in DNA: TGTGCCAGCAGCGGCACTCAGGGGCAGTTCTTC.

The rearrangement uses TRBV25-1 and TRBJ1-2; no clear D gene. The ends were cut back, 8 bases at V and 6 bases at J, with 13 bases in the middle. This CDR3 has 12 amino acids. Germline-derived CDR1 and CDR2 are MGHDK and SYGVNS. CDR3 nucleotides: TGTGCCAGCCTATTCGGGGAGGATGGCTACACCTTC. The encoded protein is CASLFGEDGYTF.

The genes are TRBV19 and TRBJ1-4; no clear D gene. This CDR3 is 15 amino acids long. Germline CDR1 LNHDA, CDR2 SQIVND (reference sequence). Trimming took 5 bases from V and 7 from J, leaving 17 bases between them. For the CDR3, the DNA is TGTGCCAGTAGTTCCTCAAACCAGGCTTTTGAAAAACTGTTTTTT. Translating gives CASSSSNQAFEKLFF.

J is TRBJ1-2 and V is TRBV7-9; D remains unclear. The CDR3 extends over 13 amino acids. Trimming removed 0 bases at V and 2 bases at J, with 4 bases between. Germline V gene data show CDR1 as SEHNR and CDR2 as FQNEAQ (reference sequence). CDR3 region: CASSLAANYGYTF. The DNA of the CDR3 is TGTGCCAGCAGCTTAGCAGCGAACTATGGCTACACCTTC.

This chain uses TRBV27 with TRBJ2-7; no reliable D call. Germline CDR1 MNHEY, CDR2 SMNVEV (reference sequence). The CDR3 consists of 13 residues. V was trimmed by 5 bases and J by 0 bases, leaving 8 bases between them. The CDR3 sequence is CASSGSPSYEQYF. DNA of the CDR3: TGTGCCAGCAGTGGCTCGCCCTCCTACGAGCAGTACTTC.

V gene TRBV13 combines with J gene TRBJ1-1; no firm D call. The CDR3 runs to 10 residues. CDR1 and CDR2 from the germline V gene are PRHDT and FYEKMQ (reference sequence). V was shortened by 2 bases and J by 6 bases, with 1 base between the two germline ends. The CDR3 sequence: CASSLSEAFF. CDR3 in DNA: TGTGCCAGCAGCTTATCTGAAGCTTTCTTT.

The V call is TRBV30, the J call TRBJ2-5, with D tentatively TRBD1 (6 bases). The CDR3 length is 14 residues. CDR1 is GTSNPN and CDR2 is SVGIG in the germline V gene (reference sequence). V dropped 2 bases and J dropped 5 bases, with 15 bases sitting between them. CDR3 amino acids: CAWSYPGAWETQYF. In nucleotides, the CDR3 is TGTGCCTGGAGTTACCCAGGGGCATGGGAGACCCAGTACTTC.

V gene TRBV7-9 combines with J gene TRBJ1-4; D may be TRBD1 (5 bases). V gave up 1 base and J gave up 5 bases, with 11 bases separating them. The CDR3 is made up of 15 amino acids. Germline V gene sequence: CDR1 SEHNR, CDR2 FQNEAQ (reference sequence). CDR3 DNA sequence: TGTGCCAGCAGCTTAGTTTCGGGGGTAAATGAAAAACTGTTTTTT. It encodes CASSLVSGVNEKLFF.

The table lists this clonotype with a count of one. The chain employs TRBV30 and TRBJ1-1; D not resolved. The V gene lost 5 bases and the J gene lost 7 bases, with 8 bases spanning the gap. The CDR3 sequence is 10 residues long. Germline loops: CDR1 GTSNPN, CDR2 SVGIG (reference sequence). The CDR3 sequence: CAWGEIEAFF. In DNA, the CDR3 is TGTGCCTGGGGGGAAATTGAAGCTTTCTTT.